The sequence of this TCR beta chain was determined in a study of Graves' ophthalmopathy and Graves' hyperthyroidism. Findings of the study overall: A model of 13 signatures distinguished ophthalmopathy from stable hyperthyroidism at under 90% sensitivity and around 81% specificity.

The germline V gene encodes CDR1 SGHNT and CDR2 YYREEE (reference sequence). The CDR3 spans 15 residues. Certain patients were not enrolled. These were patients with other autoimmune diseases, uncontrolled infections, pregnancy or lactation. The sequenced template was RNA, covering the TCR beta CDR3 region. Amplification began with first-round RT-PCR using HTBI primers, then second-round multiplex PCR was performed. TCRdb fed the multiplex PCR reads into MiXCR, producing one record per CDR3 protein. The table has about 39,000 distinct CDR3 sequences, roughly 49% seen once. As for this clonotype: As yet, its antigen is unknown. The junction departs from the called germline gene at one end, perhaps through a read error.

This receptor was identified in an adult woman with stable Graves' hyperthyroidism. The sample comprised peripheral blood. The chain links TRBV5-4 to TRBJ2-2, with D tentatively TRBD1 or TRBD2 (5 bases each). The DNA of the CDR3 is TGTGCCAGCAGCTTGGGGGGCAGCTACACCGGGGAGCTGTTCTTT. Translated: CASSLGGSYTGELFF.